These 6 T cell receptor beta chains were sequenced from one sample in a study of cytomegalovirus exposure and HLA in healthy donors. Use of 60 Vbeta and 13 Jbeta primers characterized the PCR. Clones were sequenced by immunoSEQ multiplex PCR, and TCRdb holds only the in-frame ones, with some missing. The table records 150,000 to 200,000 clones, over 70% of them present only once. The sequenced sample was PBMCs. Every receptor here comes from a female donor in good health and CMV-seronegative.

The V and J genes are TRBV4-1 and TRBJ2-5, with 8 nucleotides matching TRBD1. The CDR3 runs to 16 residues. CDR1 and CDR2 from the germline V gene are MGHRA and YSYEKL. The ends lost 4 bases at V and 2 bases at J; junction bases unmatched: 9. The DNA for the CDR3 is TGCGCCAGCAGCCGGCAGGGGGCAACCTTACAAGAGACCCAGTACTTC. This sequence encodes CASSRQGATLQETQYF.

This rearrangement joins TRBV28 to TRBJ2-7; TRBD1 aligns across 8 bases. In germline, CDR1 is MDHEN, CDR2 SYDVKM. The ends lost 4 bases at V and 3 bases at J; junction bases unmatched: 5. CDR3 length: 14 amino acids. CDR3 residues: CASSSGTGYYEQYF. CDR3 bases: TGTGCCAGCAGTTCCGGGACAGGCTACTACGAGCAGTACTTC.

This chain uses TRBV6-1 with TRBJ1-2; D is possibly TRBD1 (5 bases). The germline V gene encodes CDR1 MNHNS and CDR2 SASEGT. The CDR3 sequence is 13 residues long. Trimming pared 2 bases from V and 8 bases from J, leaving 12 bases between. CDR3 protein: CASSESGAEGYTF. Here the CDR3 DNA reads TGTGCCAGCAGTGAATCTGGGGCGGAGGGCTACACCTTC.

This clone has only a few counts. Germline is not matched at one junction end, which may reflect a read error. The gene calls are TRBV7-9 and TRBJ1-1, with a weak D call TRBD1 (5 bases). CDR1 and CDR2 from the germline V gene are SEHNR and FQNEAQ (reference sequence). This CDR3 comprises 15 residues. The chain's CDR3 is CSSSPWTPENTEAFF. The CDR3 region has the DNA TGTTCCAGCAGCCCCTGGACACCAGAGAACACTGAAGCTTTCTTT.

In this sample, this clone turned up once. The V call is TRBV15, the J call TRBJ1-4; 8 nucleotides line up with TRBD1. CDR3 size: 15 residues. Germline values: CDR1 LNHNV, CDR2 YYDKDF (reference sequence). The J segment lost 3 bases and the V segment lost 4 bases, leaving 4 bases of the junction unmatched. CDR3 DNA: TGTGCCACCAGCACCGGGACAGGCCCTAATGAAAAACTGTTTTTT. As protein: CATSTGTGPNEKLFF.

V is TRBV19 and J is TRBJ2-1; 9 nucleotides match TRBD2. In germline, CDR1 is LNHDA, CDR2 SQIVND (reference sequence). The V segment lost 3 bases and the J segment 8 bases; nucleotides outside the gene matches: 2. This CDR3 spans 13 amino acids. This CDR3 is CASSMGLAHEQFF. The CDR3 nucleotides are TGTGCCAGTAGTATGGGACTAGCACATGAGCAGTTCTTC.